This TCR beta chain is drawn from a study of T cells after yellow fever vaccination. Study-wide context: Fractions containing few cells were prepared with SMART-Seq v4 Ultra Low Input. Regarding the study as a whole: Faster peaking, at day 5 versus 15, marked a secondary response that was weaker. Booster samples showed a return of most primary-vaccination clones (almost 97% CD4, about 88% CD8).

5'RACE template switching produced TCR cDNA carrying a universal primer site and UMIs. Each CDR3 protein gets one entry after TCRdb re-called the 5' RACE reads with MiXCR. This sample has roughly 160,000 distinct CDR3 sequences, with approximately 6.7% found just once. Of note for this clonotype: Its antigen remains unidentified.

Trimming at V came to 0 bases and at J to 6 bases, leaving 5 bases not matched to a gene. The germline CDR1 and CDR2 sequences are MNHEY and SVGAGI. This CDR3 contains 17 residues. This sequence joins TRBV6-5 and TRBJ1-6, with 10 bases aligning to TRBD1. Specimen: CD4+ T cells sorted from PBMCs, collected around 5 days after the first yellow fever vaccination. The sequence derives from a man between 18 and 29 years old who received the YFV17D yellow fever vaccine. The CDR3 nucleotides are TGTGCCAGCAGTTACTCATTTGACAGGGGGCTTAATTCACCCCTCCACTTT. Its translation: CASSYSFDRGLNSPLHF.